This passage covers 17 T cell receptor beta chains from one sample sequenced in a study of T cell responses to AZD1222 COVID-19 vaccine. Profiling relied on immunoSEQ multiplex PCR, and the TCRdb table lists in-frame clones only, not all of them. The sample carries around 150,000 clones, roughly 94% recorded once. The sample in question was peripheral blood, obtained on day 0 of MenACWY control vaccination. The source is an adult in good health.

The chain couples TRBV24-1 to TRBJ2-3; 11 bases are shared with TRBD1. The junction had 10 bases not matched to a gene; V was cut back by 9 bases and J by 0 bases. This CDR3 has 17 residues. Germline assignment: CDR1 KGHDR and CDR2 SFDVKD. CDR3 bases: TGTGCCACCCAAGTCGCCGGGACAGGGGGGAGCACAGATACGCAGTATTTT. Its protein product is CATQVAGTGGSTDTQYF.

This chain connects TRBV10-3 to TRBJ1-5; TRBD1 might be the D (5 bases). V was trimmed by 2 bases and J by 3 bases, leaving 17 bases between them. Germline V gene data show CDR1 as ENHRY and CDR2 as SYGVKD. CDR3 length: 17 residues. The CDR3 region has the DNA TGTGCCATCAGTGAGGGGGGAGCGGGGTCACCCAATCAGCCCCAGCATTTT. It translates to CAISEGGAGSPNQPQHF.

V and J are TRBV9 and TRBJ2-2, with 9 bases matching TRBD1. In germline, CDR1 is SGDLS, CDR2 YYNGEE. CDR3 length: 17 residues. Trimming removed 3 bases from V and 5 bases from J; junction bases left unmatched: 11. CDR3: CASSGSDGTGSTGELFF. The CDR3 DNA follows: TGTGCCAGCAGCGGGAGTGACGGGACAGGGAGTACCGGGGAGCTGTTTTTT.

This chain joins TRBV7-9 and TRBJ1-6; possible D gene TRBD1, 5 bases. Germline V gene sequence: CDR1 SEHNR, CDR2 FQNEAQ (reference sequence). V was pared by 5 bases and J by 9 bases, with 17 bases between. The CDR3 totals 15 residues. CDR3 residues: CASSPQVPLGSPLHF. The CDR3 bases are TGTGCCAGCAGCCCACAGGTGCCTTTAGGTTCACCCCTCCACTTT.

This rearrangement joins TRBV11-3 to TRBJ2-7, with 7 bases aligning to TRBD2. The CDR3 is 16 amino acids. The V segment lost 4 bases and the J segment 7 bases; nucleotides outside the gene matches: 16. Germline loops: CDR1 SGHNT, CDR2 YENEEA. The CDR3 loop is CASSSGGGWPTDEQYF. The DNA for the CDR3 is TGTGCCAGCAGCTCTGGGGGGGGATGGCCAACGGATGAGCAGTACTTC.

The genes are TRBV13 and TRBJ1-6, with D possibly being TRBD1 (6 bases). Trimming shortened V by 6 bases and J by 7 bases, and 10 bases separated the two germline ends. The CDR3 is 13 amino acids. From germline, CDR1 is PRHDT and CDR2 FYEKMQ (reference sequence). The chain's CDR3 is CASSPTGNSPLHF. The CDR3, as DNA: TGTGCCAGCAGTCCGACAGGAAATTCACCCCTCCACTTT.

This clone was detected only once. The chain combines TRBV30 with TRBJ1-1; D remains unclear. V lost 0 bases and J lost 5, with 4 bases in between. Germline V gene data show CDR1 as GTSNPN and CDR2 as SVGIG (reference sequence). CDR3 length: 11 amino acids. Written as DNA, the CDR3 is TGTGCCTGGAGTGTAATGACTGAAGCTTTCTTT. As protein: CAWSVMTEAFF. Together with reference TRBV30 and TRBJ1-1, the CDR3 gives the full variable domain: SQTIHQWPATLVQPVGSPLSLECTVEGTSNPNLYWYRQAAGRGLQLLFYSVGIGQISSEVPQNLSASRPQDRQFILSSKKLLLSDSGFYLCAWSVMTEAFFGQGTRLTVV.

The V gene is TRBV5-5, the J gene TRBJ2-7, with TRBD1 matching 10 bases. Unmatched junction bases numbered 8, after V lost 6 bases and J lost 5 bases. The CDR3 totals 14 residues. CDR1 SGHKS and CDR2 YYEKEE come from the germline V gene (reference sequence). The CDR3 nucleotides are TGTGCCAGCACCCGACAGGGGGCTTCGAACGAGCAGTACTTC. The encoded protein is CASTRQGASNEQYF.

V is TRBV10-3 and J is TRBJ1-5; 7 bases line up with TRBD1. The CDR3 loop spans 12 amino acids. J gave up 7 bases and V 6 bases, and 3 bases lay outside the gene matches. Germline V lookup: CDR1 ENHRY, CDR2 SYGVKD. The CDR3 nucleotides read TGTGCCATCAGCACGACAGGGCAGCCCCAGCATTTT. This sequence encodes CAISTTGQPQHF.

The J gene is TRBJ1-1, the V gene TRBV7-7; 7 bases match TRBD1. V shed 6 bases, J shed 0 bases, and the junction held 10 bases outside the gene matches. This CDR3 region has 16 residues. Germline V gene data show CDR1 as SSHAT and CDR2 as FNYEAQ (reference sequence). The DNA of the CDR3 is TGTGCCAGCAGGTTAAAATCGGGACAGATGAACACTGAAGCTTTCTTT. Amino acids: CASRLKSGQMNTEAFF.

J is TRBJ2-1 and V is TRBV3-1 (or the pseudogene TRBV3-2), with D possibly matching TRBD2 (6 bases). The V end was cut by 1 base, the J end by 0 bases, with 10 bases between. The length of the CDR3 is 16 residues. Germline V gene sequence: CDR1 LGHDT, CDR2 YNNKEL (reference sequence). The CDR3 DNA reads TGTGCCAGCAGCCAAGGAGGAGGGAGCTCCTACAATGAGCAGTTCTTC. Its translation: CASSQGGGSSYNEQFF.

CDR3 nucleotide sequence: TGTGCTAGCTTACCCGGTACAGACCGGTCCGGGGAGCTGTTTTTT. Protein: CASLPGTDRSGELFF. The rearrangement uses TRBV12-5 and TRBJ2-2, with unresolved D. From germline, CDR1 is LGHNT and CDR2 FRNRAP. This CDR3 is 15 amino acids long. Trimming took 9 bases from V and 6 from J, leaving 20 bases between them. The entire variable domain, with the rest obtained from reference TRBV12-5 and TRBJ2-2, is as follows: DARVTQTPRHKVTEMGQEVTMRCQPILGHNTVFWYRQTMMQGLELLAYFRNRAPLDDSGMPKDRFSAEMPDATLATLKIQPSEPRDSAVYFCASLPGTDRSGELFFGEGSRLTVL.

The chain employs TRBV5-6 and TRBJ2-7; TRBD2 agrees at 11 bases. This CDR3 has 15 residues. V shed 4 bases and J 4 bases; nucleotides not matched to a gene: 7. The germline CDR1 and CDR2 sequences are SGHDT and YYEEEE. CDR3: CASSKSIAGGYEQYF. In nucleotides, the CDR3 is TGTGCCAGCAGCAAGTCCATAGCGGGAGGGTACGAGCAGTACTTC.

V usage is TRBV6-5 and J usage is TRBJ1-2; D uncertain. Looked up from germline, CDR1 is MNHEY and CDR2 is SVGAGI. The CDR3 runs to 15 residues. Deletions cut 0 bases from V and 7 bases from J, with 15 bases between. Written as DNA, the CDR3 is TGTGCCAGCAGTTACTCGACACTAGGGCTTGGTGGCTACACCTTC. Its translation: CASSYSTLGLGGYTF.

The V gene is TRBV2, the J gene TRBJ2-7; D might be TRBD2 (5 bases). Germline V CDR1 and CDR2: SNHLY, FYNNEI. The CDR3 is 12 amino acids. The V end was cut by 6 bases, the J end by 2 bases, with 8 bases between. CDR3 nucleotide sequence: TGTGCCAGCAGGAGAGGGACCTACGAGCAGTACTTC. Protein sequence: CASRRGTYEQYF.

This clone appeared once. The rearrangement links TRBV7-8 to TRBJ1-2; D is possibly TRBD1 (6 bases). Germline CDR1 SGHVS, CDR2 FQNEAQ. The ends were cut back, 3 bases at V and 6 bases at J, with 14 bases in the middle. This CDR3 has 14 amino acids. Here the CDR3 reads CASSLSGARNGYTF. In DNA, the CDR3 is TGTGCCAGCAGCTTGTCAGGGGCGCGGAATGGCTACACCTTC.

V is TRBV27 and J is TRBJ2-1, with 7 bases matching TRBD2. Germline values: CDR1 MNHEY, CDR2 SMNVEV (reference sequence). The CDR3 is 18 amino acids. V trimming: 6 bases; J trimming: 0 bases; junction bases outside the gene matches: 14. Here the CDR3 reads CASSLDWGGLSSYNEQFF. CDR3 nucleotide sequence: TGTGCCAGCAGCCTAGACTGGGGAGGGCTAAGCTCCTACAATGAGCAGTTCTTC.